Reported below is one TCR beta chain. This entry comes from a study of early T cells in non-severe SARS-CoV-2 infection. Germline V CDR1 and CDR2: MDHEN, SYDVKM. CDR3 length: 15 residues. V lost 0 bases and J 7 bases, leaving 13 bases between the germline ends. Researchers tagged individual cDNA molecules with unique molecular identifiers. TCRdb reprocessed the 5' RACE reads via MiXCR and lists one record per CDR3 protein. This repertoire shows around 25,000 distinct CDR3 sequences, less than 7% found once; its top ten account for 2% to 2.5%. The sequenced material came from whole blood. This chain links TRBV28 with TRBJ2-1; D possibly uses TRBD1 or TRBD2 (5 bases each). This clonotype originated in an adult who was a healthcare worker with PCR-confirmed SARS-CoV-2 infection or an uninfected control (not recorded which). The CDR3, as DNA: TGTGCCAGCAGTTTATGGGACGGGGCTGTGAATGAGCAGTTCTTC. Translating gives CASSLWDGAVNEQFF.